Below are 4 T cell receptor beta chains sequenced from a single sample in a study of beta chain features in type 1 diabetes. The sequenced template was cDNA made from the entire isolated RNA. Here immunoSEQ multiplex PCR was the method, and the copy in TCRdb shows in-frame clones only, minus some. The repertoire holds about 340,000 clones, with around 7.6% as singletons. Sequenced input: central memory CD4+ T cells from blood. These receptors all stem from a woman under 30 in good health.

This clone was counted ten times or more. This chain joins TRBV2 and TRBJ1-4; TRBD1 matches 7 bases. CDR3 size: 12 residues. The V gene end was trimmed by 9 bases and the J gene end by 6 bases; junction bases not matched to a gene: 4. Germline V CDR1 and CDR2: SNHLY, FYNNEI. The CDR3 coding sequence is TGTGCCAGTAACAGGGGTTATGAAAAACTGTTTTTT. Amino acid sequence: CASNRGYEKLFF. The variable domain in full, completed from reference TRBV2 and TRBJ1-4, reads EPEVTQTPSHQVTQMGQEVILRCVPISNHLYFYWYRQILGQKVEFLVSFYNNEISEKSEIFDDQFSVERPDGSNFTLKIRSTKLEDSAMYFCASNRGYEKLFFGSGTQLSVL.

Ten or more counts support this clone. The chain employs TRBV2 and TRBJ2-1, with D possibly matching TRBD1 (5 bases). Between the trimmed V and J ends, which lost 4 bases and 9 bases, there was a span of 13 bases. There are 13 residues in the CDR3. The germline V gene encodes CDR1 SNHLY and CDR2 FYNNEI. CDR3 loop: CASSGVGRGEQFF. The CDR3 coding sequence is TGTGCCAGCAGTGGGGTGGGAAGGGGTGAGCAGTTCTTC.

The chain combines TRBV5-1 with TRBJ2-7; the D gene is possibly TRBD1 (6 bases). Looked up from germline, CDR1 is SGHRS and CDR2 is YFSETQ. The CDR3 totals 13 residues. V was cut by 0 bases and J by 4 bases, with 8 bases left in between. In DNA, the CDR3 is TGCGCCAGCAGCTTGGAAGGACAGTACGAGCAGTACTTC. Translation: CASSLEGQYEQYF.

The V and J genes are TRBV20-1 and TRBJ2-7; D possibly uses TRBD1 or TRBD2 (5 bases each). The CDR3 extends over 11 amino acids. Germline assignment: CDR1 DFQATT and CDR2 SNEGSKA (reference sequence). V shed 7 bases and J shed 5 bases, with 12 bases lying between them. The CDR3 sequence: CSGRGVNEQYF. The CDR3 DNA follows: TGCAGTGGAAGAGGGGTAAACGAGCAGTACTTC.